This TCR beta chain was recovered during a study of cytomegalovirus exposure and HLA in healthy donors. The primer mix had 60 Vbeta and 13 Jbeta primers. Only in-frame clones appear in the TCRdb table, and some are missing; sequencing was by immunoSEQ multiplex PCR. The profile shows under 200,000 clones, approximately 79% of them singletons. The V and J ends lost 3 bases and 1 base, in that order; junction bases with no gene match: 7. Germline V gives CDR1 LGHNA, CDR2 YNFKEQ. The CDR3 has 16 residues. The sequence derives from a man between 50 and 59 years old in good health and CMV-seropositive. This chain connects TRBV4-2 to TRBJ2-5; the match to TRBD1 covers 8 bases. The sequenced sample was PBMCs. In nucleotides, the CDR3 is TGTGCCAGCAGCCATGGAGACAGGGGCTCCCAAGAGACCCAGTACTTC. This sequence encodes CASSHGDRGSQETQYF.